These 22 T cell receptor beta chains came from one sample sequenced in a study of T-cell reconstitution after alpha-beta-depleted transplantation in children. Researchers prepared the TCRbeta library using unique molecular identifiers, the study reports. TCRdb reprocessed the PCR reads with MiXCR, giving one entry per CDR3 protein. The repertoire holds 180,000 or so distinct CDR3 sequences, with roughly 6.3% as singletons. Specimen: PBMCs, collected before TCRalphabeta/CD19-depleted stem cell transplant. The receptors were sampled from a girl less than two years old with combined immunodeficiency, due to receive a stem cell transplant.

This clonotype was seen repeatedly, ten times or more. The chain uses TRBV28 and TRBJ2-7; possible D gene TRBD1, 5 bases. This CDR3 comprises 17 residues. Trimming left V 5 bases short and J 0 bases short, with 20 bases between. Germline V gives CDR1 MDHEN, CDR2 SYDVKM. CDR3 coding DNA: TGTGCCAGCAGTCCGTTTATGGTACAGGTAATCTCCTACGAGCAGTACTTC. It codes for CASSPFMVQVISYEQYF.

This clonotype was detected ten times or more. The chain is built from TRBV15 and TRBJ2-7; 12 bases line up with TRBD2. From germline, CDR1 is LNHNV and CDR2 YYDKDF (reference sequence). The CDR3 length is 16 residues. Trimming cost V 0 bases and J 1 base; bases outside gene matches: 1. Here the CDR3 reads CATSRELAGGSYEQYF. The CDR3 coding sequence is TGTGCCACCAGCAGAGAACTAGCGGGGGGTTCCTACGAGCAGTACTTC.

This clonotype was seen a few times. This sequence joins TRBV6-5 and TRBJ2-1; the D is unclear. This CDR3 has 14 amino acids. Germline V CDR1 and CDR2: MNHEY, SVGAGI. The V end lost 0 bases, the J end lost 7 bases, and 10 bases lay between the germline ends. For the CDR3, the DNA is TGTGCCAGCAGTTACTCGAGTTCCGTAAATGAGCAGTTCTTC. As protein: CASSYSSSVNEQFF.

This clonotype has ten or more counts. CDR3 DNA sequence: TGTGCCAGCAGCCATTCTGGGACTCGGCCCTACGAGCAGTACTTC. Protein: CASSHSGTRPYEQYF. The V call is TRBV4-2, the J call TRBJ2-7; D perhaps matches TRBD2 (6 bases). CDR1 is LGHNA, CDR2 YNFKEQ, per germline. V lost 3 bases to trimming and J lost 2 bases, with 14 bases between them. The CDR3 has 15 amino acids.

This clonotype was seen ten or more times. The J gene is TRBJ2-7, the V gene TRBV7-2; D is undetermined. In germline, CDR1 is SGHTA, CDR2 FQGNSA. V was pared by 3 bases and J by 3 bases, with 12 bases between. This CDR3 has 14 amino acids. The CDR3 DNA is TGTGCCAGCAGCTTGGCAGGTCTTGGCTACGAGCAGTACTTC. Residues: CASSLAGLGYEQYF.

This clonotype was detected many times. The chain recombines TRBV29-1 with TRBJ2-3, with 9 bases matching TRBD2. This CDR3 is 17 amino acids long. In germline, CDR1 is SQVTM, CDR2 ANQGSEA. Trimming removed 0 bases from V and 2 bases from J; junction bases left unmatched: 9. CDR3 DNA: TGCAGCGTTGAAGAGGGTTCGTCTAGCGGGAACACAGATACGCAGTATTTT. It specifies CSVEEGSSSGNTDTQYF.

This clonotype was seen only a few times. The CDR3 bases are TGTGCCAGCAGCACCCGACTAGCGGGGGGGGGGCAAGAGACCCAGTACTTC. Protein product: CASSTRLAGGGQETQYF. The chain has TRBV7-8 and TRBJ2-5; 14 positions match TRBD2. In germline, CDR1 is SGHVS, CDR2 FQNEAQ. The trim removed 5 bases at V and 2 bases at J, leaving 7 bases unmatched. The CDR3 sequence is 17 residues long.

The genes are TRBV7-9 and TRBJ2-3, with D perhaps TRBD1 (5 bases). The CDR3 is 15 amino acids. From germline, CDR1 is SEHNR and CDR2 FQNEAQ (reference sequence). V dropped 2 bases and J dropped 2 bases, with 11 bases sitting between them. In nucleotides, the CDR3 is TGTGCCAGCAGCTTACAGGGCCTTCCCACAGATACGCAGTATTTT. Protein sequence: CASSLQGLPTDTQYF.

V is TRBV7-8 and J is TRBJ2-7, with 11 bases aligning to TRBD2. Germline CDR1 reads SGHVS; CDR2 reads FQNEAQ. V shed 5 bases, J shed 6 bases, and the junction held 9 bases outside the gene matches. The CDR3 is 15 amino acids. CDR3: CASSATSGVGSEQYF. The CDR3 bases are TGTGCCAGCAGCGCGACTAGCGGGGTGGGATCCGAGCAGTACTTC.

There are many counts of this clonotype. The genes are TRBV12-3 or TRBV12-4 and TRBJ1-1, with 7 bases matching TRBD1. Unmatched junction bases numbered 7, after V lost 3 bases and J lost 9 bases. The CDR3 extends over 13 amino acids. In nucleotides, the CDR3 is TGTGCCAGCAGTTTTGGGACAGTGGACAAAGCTTTCTTT. It specifies CASSFGTVDKAFF.

This clonotype has ten or more counts. The genes are TRBV25-1 and TRBJ2-1; D tentatively fits TRBD1 or TRBD2 (5 bases each). CDR1 and CDR2 (germline): MGHDK, SYGVNS. Trimming removed 4 bases from V and 4 bases from J, with 17 bases in between. CDR3 length: 16 residues. CDR3 residues: CASSVTGTSGYNEQFF. For the CDR3, the DNA is TGTGCCAGCAGTGTTACCGGGACCAGCGGTTACAATGAGCAGTTCTTC.

Ten or more counts support this clonotype. The chain recombines TRBV3-1 with TRBJ2-7; perhaps TRBD2 as D (5 bases). Germline CDR1 and CDR2: LGHDT and YNNKEL (reference sequence). This CDR3 comprises 13 residues. V was clipped by 4 bases and J by 3 bases, with 10 bases between them. The CDR3 loop is CASSPTMNYEQYF. The CDR3 DNA sequence: TGTGCCAGCAGCCCGACTATGAACTACGAGCAGTACTTC.

In its sample, this clonotype was seen many times. This chain links TRBV7-2 with TRBJ2-7; 7 bases match TRBD1. From germline, CDR1 is SGHTA and CDR2 FQGNSA. The CDR3 consists of 17 residues. J lost 2 bases, V lost 0 bases, and 10 bases had no gene match. The CDR3 region is CASSLAGYRGDTYEQYF. The CDR3 DNA is TGTGCCAGCAGCTTAGCCGGATACAGGGGCGACACCTACGAGCAGTACTTC.

This clonotype was counted at least ten times. The chain combines TRBV5-1 with TRBJ2-5; D uncertain. Trimming took 0 bases from V and 3 from J, leaving 9 bases between them. The length of the CDR3 is 14 residues. The germline CDR1 and CDR2 sequences are SGHRS and YFSETQ. In DNA, the CDR3 is TGCGCCAGCAGCTTGGCGGTGGAAAAAGAGACCCAGTACTTC. This sequence encodes CASSLAVEKETQYF.

V usage is TRBV7-9 and J usage is TRBJ2-3; D possibly corresponds to TRBD2 (5 bases). Per germline, CDR1 SEHNR and CDR2 FQNEAQ (reference sequence). CDR3 length: 16 residues. With 4 bases removed from V and 2 bases from J, the gap between germline ends came to 16 bases. The CDR3 coding sequence is TGTGCCAGCAGCTCCCTTCGAGGACGGGACACAGATACGCAGTATTTT. Translation gives CASSSLRGRDTDTQYF.

There are many counts of this clonotype. The V and J genes are TRBV12-3 or TRBV12-4 and TRBJ2-2; D is undetermined. This CDR3 has 12 residues. V lost 6 bases, J lost 5 bases, and 7 bases lay in between. The CDR3 is CASSPGTGELFF. For the CDR3, the DNA is TGTGCCAGCAGCCCTGGAACCGGGGAGCTGTTTTTT.

This clonotype was seen ten or more times. The rearrangement joins TRBV4-1 to TRBJ2-3; 9 bases agree with TRBD2. Unmatched junction bases numbered 10, after V lost 0 bases and J lost 6 bases. This CDR3 has 17 amino acids. Germline CDR1 and CDR2: MGHRA and YSYEKL. The CDR3 nucleotides are TGCGCCAGCAGCCAAGATGGGCTAGCGGGGAAGTCGGATACGCAGTATTTT. It specifies CASSQDGLAGKSDTQYF.

The chain recombines TRBV6-5 with TRBJ1-6; D is perhaps TRBD1 (5 bases). CDR1 is MNHEY, CDR2 SVGAGI, per germline. The CDR3 consists of 15 residues. Trimming removed 4 bases from V and 10 bases from J, with 17 bases in between. In DNA form, the CDR3 reads TGTGCCAGCAGTTCCTCGGTGCAGGGCAAATCACCCCTCCACTTT. Translating it yields CASSSSVQGKSPLHF.

In this sample, this clonotype turned up many times. The J gene is TRBJ1-1, the V gene TRBV4-2; 7 positions match TRBD1. The CDR3 runs 15 residues. V lost 1 base, J lost 0 bases, and 2 bases stayed unmatched. Germline CDR1 and CDR2: LGHNA and YNFKEQ. In DNA form, the CDR3 reads TGTGCCAGCAGCCAAGGTCAGGGGGTGAACACTGAAGCTTTCTTT. This sequence encodes CASSQGQGVNTEAFF.

This clonotype was seen at least ten times. The CDR3 nucleotides read TGTGCCAGCAGCCAGGCAGAGGGCGGCACAGATACGCAGTATTTT. As protein: CASSQAEGGTDTQYF. The chain links TRBV4-2 to TRBJ2-3, with D perhaps matching TRBD2 (5 bases). Between the trimmed V and J ends, which lost 3 bases and 1 base, there was a span of 11 bases. CDR1 is LGHNA, CDR2 YNFKEQ, per germline. This CDR3 is 15 amino acids long.

This clonotype was found many times. The genes are TRBV6-2 or TRBV6-3 and TRBJ1-5, with D perhaps TRBD1 (5 bases). Germline CDR1 reads MNHEY; CDR2 reads SVGEGT. The CDR3 totals 13 residues. Trimming took 1 base from V and 5 from J, leaving 6 bases between them. The CDR3 sequence: CASSYWGDQPQHF. CDR3 DNA sequence: TGTGCCAGCAGTTACTGGGGGGATCAGCCCCAGCATTTT.

This clonotype was counted ten times or more. V gene TRBV28 combines with J gene TRBJ2-1, with a weak D call TRBD2 (6 bases). The germline V gene has CDR1 MDHEN and CDR2 SYDVKM. Trimming stripped 5 bases from V and 6 bases from J, with 14 bases between. The CDR3 covers 14 residues. CDR3 protein: CASSHVGGGNEQFF. CDR3 DNA: TGTGCCAGCAGTCACGTGGGGGGTGGCAATGAGCAGTTCTTC.